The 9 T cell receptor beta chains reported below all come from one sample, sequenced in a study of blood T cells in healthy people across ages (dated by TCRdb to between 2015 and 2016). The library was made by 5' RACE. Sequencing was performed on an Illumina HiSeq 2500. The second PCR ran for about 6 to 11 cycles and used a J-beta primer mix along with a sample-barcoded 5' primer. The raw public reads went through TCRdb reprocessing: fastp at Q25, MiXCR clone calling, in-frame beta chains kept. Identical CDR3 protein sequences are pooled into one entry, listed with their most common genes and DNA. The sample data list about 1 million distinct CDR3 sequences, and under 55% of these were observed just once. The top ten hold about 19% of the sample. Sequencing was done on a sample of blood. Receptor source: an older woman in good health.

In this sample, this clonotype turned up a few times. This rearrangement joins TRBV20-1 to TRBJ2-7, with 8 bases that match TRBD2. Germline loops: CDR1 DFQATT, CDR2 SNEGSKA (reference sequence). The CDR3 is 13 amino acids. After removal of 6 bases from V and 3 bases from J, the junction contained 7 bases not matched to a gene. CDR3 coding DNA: TGCAGTGCAGTAGCGGGACCCCTCTACGAGCAGTACTTC. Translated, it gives CSAVAGPLYEQYF.

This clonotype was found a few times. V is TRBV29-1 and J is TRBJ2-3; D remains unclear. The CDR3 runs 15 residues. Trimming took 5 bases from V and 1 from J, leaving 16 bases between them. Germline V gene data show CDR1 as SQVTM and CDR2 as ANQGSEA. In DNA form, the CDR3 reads TGCAGCGTTATGCGTGCCGGTTTGGGCACAGATACGCAGTATTTT. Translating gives CSVMRAGLGTDTQYF.

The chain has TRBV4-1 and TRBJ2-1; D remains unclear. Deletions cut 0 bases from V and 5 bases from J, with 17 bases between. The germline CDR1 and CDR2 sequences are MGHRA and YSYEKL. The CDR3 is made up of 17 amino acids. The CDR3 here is CASSQEGTTVPHNEQFF. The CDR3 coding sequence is TGCGCCAGCAGCCAAGAAGGCACCACGGTCCCCCACAATGAGCAGTTCTTC.

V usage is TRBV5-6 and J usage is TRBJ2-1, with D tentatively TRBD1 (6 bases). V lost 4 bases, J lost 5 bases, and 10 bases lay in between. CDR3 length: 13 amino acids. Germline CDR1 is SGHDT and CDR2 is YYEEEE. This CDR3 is CASSPDSHNEQFF. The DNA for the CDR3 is TGTGCCAGCAGCCCGGACAGCCACAATGAGCAGTTCTTC.

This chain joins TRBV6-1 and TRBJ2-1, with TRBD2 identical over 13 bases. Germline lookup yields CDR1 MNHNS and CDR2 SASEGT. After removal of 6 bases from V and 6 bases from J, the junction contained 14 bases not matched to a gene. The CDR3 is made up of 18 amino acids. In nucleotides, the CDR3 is TGTGCCAGCAGCCGCTCCCTGAAACTAGCGGGAGGGGGCAATGAGCAGTTCTTC. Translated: CASSRSLKLAGGGNEQFF.

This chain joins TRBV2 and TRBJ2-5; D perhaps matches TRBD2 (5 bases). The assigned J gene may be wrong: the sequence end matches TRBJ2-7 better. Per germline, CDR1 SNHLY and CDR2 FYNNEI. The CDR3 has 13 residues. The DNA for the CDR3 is TGTGCCAGCAGTCCGCGAGGGCGGGACGAGCAGTACTTC. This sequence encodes CASSPRGRDEQYF.

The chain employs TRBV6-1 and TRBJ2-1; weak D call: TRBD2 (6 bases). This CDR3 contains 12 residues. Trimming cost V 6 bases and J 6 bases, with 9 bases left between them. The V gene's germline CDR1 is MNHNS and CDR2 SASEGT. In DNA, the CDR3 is TGTGCCAGCAGCTGGGACTTCAATGAGCAGTTCTTC. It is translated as CASSWDFNEQFF.

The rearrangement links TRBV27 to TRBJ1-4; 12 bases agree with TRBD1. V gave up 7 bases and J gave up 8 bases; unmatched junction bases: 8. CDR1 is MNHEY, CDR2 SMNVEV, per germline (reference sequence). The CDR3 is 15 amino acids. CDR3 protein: CASNRDRGLVEKLFF. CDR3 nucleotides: TGTGCCAGCAATCGGGACAGGGGGCTAGTAGAAAAACTGTTTTTT.

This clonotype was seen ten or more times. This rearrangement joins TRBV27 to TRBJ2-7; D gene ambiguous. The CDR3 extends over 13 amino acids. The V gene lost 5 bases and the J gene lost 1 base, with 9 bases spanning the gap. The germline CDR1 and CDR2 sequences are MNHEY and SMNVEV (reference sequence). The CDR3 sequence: CASSRGSSYEQYF. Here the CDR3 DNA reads TGTGCCAGCAGTCGAGGTAGTTCCTACGAGCAGTACTTC.